These 16 T cell receptor beta chains were sequenced from one sample in a study of technical replicates of blood from several donors. Profiling relied on immunoSEQ multiplex PCR, and the TCRdb table lists in-frame clones only, not all of them. The table shows almost 85,000 clones, with less than 98% occurring only once. The sequencing input was T cells isolated from PBMCs. The receptors were sampled from a human donor in good health.

The CDR3 sequence: CASSQPGGGTDTQYF. DNA of the CDR3: TGTGCCAGCAGTCAACCCGGGGGGGGCACAGATACGCAGTATTTT. This rearrangement joins TRBV28 to TRBJ2-3; 8 bases are shared with TRBD2. Germline CDR1 MDHEN, CDR2 SYDVKM. The ends lost 5 bases at V and 1 base at J; junction bases unmatched: 5. This CDR3 is built from 15 residues. The variable domain in full, completed from reference TRBV28 and TRBJ2-3, reads DVKVTQSSRYLVKRTGEKVFLECVQDMDHENMFWYRQDPGLGLRLIYFSYDVKMKEKGDIPEGYSVSREKKERFSLILESASTNQTSMYLCASSQPGGGTDTQYFGPGTRLTVL.

This chain uses TRBV29-1 with TRBJ2-7; the D gene is possibly TRBD2 (6 bases). V dropped 5 bases and J dropped 1 base, with 15 bases sitting between them. The CDR3 is 14 residues long. The V gene's germline CDR1 is SQVTM and CDR2 ANQGSEA. CDR3 amino acids: CSVKGPGRSYEQYF. DNA for the CDR3: TGCAGCGTTAAAGGCCCCGGGAGATCCTACGAGCAGTACTTC.

The V and J genes are TRBV5-1 and TRBJ2-1, with 8 bases aligning to TRBD1. CDR1 and CDR2 from the germline V gene are SGHRS and YFSETQ. The CDR3 loop spans 14 amino acids. Trimming removed 6 bases from V and 7 bases from J; junction bases left unmatched: 9. Here the CDR3 DNA reads TGCGCCAGCAATATTGGGACAGGTAGTAATGAGCAGTTCTTC. Translating gives CASNIGTGSNEQFF.

The gene calls are TRBV19 and TRBJ1-4, with D perhaps matching TRBD1 (5 bases). There are 16 residues in the CDR3. CDR1 is LNHDA, CDR2 SQIVND, per germline (reference sequence). Between the trimmed V and J ends, which lost 7 bases and 7 bases, there was a span of 22 bases. As DNA, the CDR3 is TGTGCCAGTACCAAAAGTCAGGGCCGGGAGGGTGAAAAACTGTTTTTT. As protein: CASTKSQGREGEKLFF.

CDR3 sequence (DNA): TGCAGCGTTGAAGATCCGTCGGGGGGCGGGGAGCTGTTTTTT. Amino acid sequence: CSVEDPSGGGELFF. This chain connects TRBV29-1 to TRBJ2-2, with TRBD2 matching over 7 bases. CDR1 is SQVTM and CDR2 is ANQGSEA in the germline V gene. The trim removed 0 bases at V and 7 bases at J, leaving 5 bases unmatched. This CDR3 contains 14 residues.

This chain joins TRBV5-4 and TRBJ2-1, with a tentative D call TRBD1 (6 bases). CDR1 and CDR2 (germline): SGHNT, YYREEE (reference sequence). This CDR3 has 16 amino acids. Trimming took 0 bases from V and 7 from J, leaving 17 bases between them. CDR3 nucleotide sequence: TGTGCCAGCAGCTTGGCCCCGACAGGAAATCGGAATGAGCAGTTCTTC. This gives the protein CASSLAPTGNRNEQFF.

This clone is a singleton in its sample. The chain couples TRBV4-1 to TRBJ2-7, with 12 bases lining up with TRBD2. CDR1 is MGHRA and CDR2 is YSYEKL in the germline V gene. V lost 2 bases, J lost 1 base, and 12 bases stayed unmatched. The CDR3 consists of 19 residues. CDR3 amino acids: CASSQFSTSGGIDSYEQYF. CDR3 DNA: TGCGCCAGCAGCCAATTTTCTACTAGCGGGGGGATTGATTCCTACGAGCAGTACTTC.

The chain joins TRBV25-1 to TRBJ1-2; 7 bases agree with TRBD1. Germline V gene sequence: CDR1 MGHDK, CDR2 SYGVNS. The ends lost 6 bases at V and 4 bases at J; junction bases unmatched: 11. This CDR3 has 15 amino acids. The CDR3 loop is CASSSPETGLYGYTF. CDR3 DNA: TGTGCCAGCAGCTCTCCCGAGACAGGGCTCTATGGCTACACCTTC.

V and J are TRBV19 and TRBJ1-5, with D perhaps matching TRBD1 (6 bases). The CDR3 length is 13 residues. Germline values: CDR1 LNHDA, CDR2 SQIVND (reference sequence). V was shortened by 8 bases and J by 0 bases, with 8 bases between the two germline ends. The CDR3 sequence is CASRDNSNQPQHF. CDR3 nucleotides: TGTGCCAGTCGGGACAATAGCAATCAGCCCCAGCATTTT.

The rearrangement links TRBV4-1 to TRBJ2-1; 13 bases are shared with TRBD2. In germline, CDR1 is MGHRA, CDR2 YSYEKL. The trim removed 2 bases at V and 4 bases at J, leaving 5 bases unmatched. CDR3 size: 17 residues. CDR3 in DNA: TGCGCCAGCAGCCAATCGGGACTAGCGGGAAGATACAATGAGCAGTTCTTC. It is translated as CASSQSGLAGRYNEQFF.

The V and J genes are TRBV10-3 and TRBJ2-2; D may be TRBD2 (5 bases). Germline CDR1 ENHRY, CDR2 SYGVKD. Trimming pared 3 bases from V and 5 bases from J, leaving 10 bases between. The CDR3 length is 14 residues. CDR3 sequence: CAISDPRGTGELFF. The CDR3 bases are TGTGCCATCAGTGACCCTAGAGGGACCGGGGAGCTGTTTTTT.

The J gene is TRBJ2-7, the V gene TRBV28, with TRBD1 identical over 9 bases. CDR3 length equals 13 residues. Germline V gene lookup returns CDR1 MDHEN and CDR2 SYDVKM. J gave up 6 bases and V 4 bases, and 4 bases lay outside the gene matches. The CDR3 sequence is CASSWGQGPEQYF. In nucleotides, the CDR3 is TGTGCCAGCAGTTGGGGACAGGGTCCCGAGCAGTACTTC.

The V and J genes are TRBV5-1 and TRBJ2-3, with 7 positions matching TRBD2. Germline CDR1 and CDR2: SGHRS and YFSETQ. Germline trimming cut 4 bases from V and 2 bases from J; bases unmatched to any gene: 4. This CDR3 is 14 amino acids long. The CDR3 coding sequence is TGCGCCAGCAGCAACGGGACTAACACAGATACGCAGTATTTT. This translates into CASSNGTNTDTQYF.

The CDR3 region has the DNA TGTGCCAGCAGTTTCCCCGGTGTGGGACAAGTGACGGACAAAAGCTACTACGAGCAGTACTTC. Translating it yields CASSFPGVGQVTDKSYYEQYF. The chain recombines TRBV28 with TRBJ2-7, with D maybe TRBD1 (6 bases). CDR1 is MDHEN and CDR2 is SYDVKM in the germline V gene. V lost 3 bases and J lost 3, with 33 bases in between. The length of the CDR3 is 21 residues.

The rearrangement joins TRBV28 to TRBJ2-7; perhaps TRBD2 as D (7 bases). V gave up 1 base and J gave up 5 bases, with 12 bases separating them. This CDR3 contains 14 residues. Per the germline V gene, CDR1 is MDHEN and CDR2 is SYDVKM. The CDR3 region has the DNA TGTGCCAGCAGTTTATCGGGGGGCAGAAACGAGCAGTACTTC. This encodes CASSLSGGRNEQYF.

The chain is built from TRBV19 and TRBJ2-1; a possible D gene is TRBD1 (5 bases). The V gene lost 7 bases and the J gene lost 8 bases, with 18 bases spanning the gap. This CDR3 contains 14 residues. Germline CDR1 is LNHDA and CDR2 is SQIVND (reference sequence). CDR3 in amino acids: CASNDMGQGYEQFF. The CDR3, as DNA: TGTGCCAGTAACGATATGGGGCAGGGCTATGAGCAGTTCTTC.